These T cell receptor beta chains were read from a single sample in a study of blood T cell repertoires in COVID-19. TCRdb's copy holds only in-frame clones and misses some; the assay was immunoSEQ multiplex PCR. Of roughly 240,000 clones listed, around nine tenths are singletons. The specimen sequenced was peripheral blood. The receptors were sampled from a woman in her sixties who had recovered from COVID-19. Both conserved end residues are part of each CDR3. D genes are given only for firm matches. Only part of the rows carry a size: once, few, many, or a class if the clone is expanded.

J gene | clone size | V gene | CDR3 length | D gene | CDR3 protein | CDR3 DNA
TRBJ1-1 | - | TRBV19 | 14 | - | CASSIMVGETEAFF | TGTGCCAGTAGTATCATGGTGGGTGAGACAGAAGCTTTCTTT
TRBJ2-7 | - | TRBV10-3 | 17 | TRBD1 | CAISGAAPGQALGEQYF | TGTGCCATCAGTGGGGCCGCTCCGGGACAGGCCCTTGGGGAGCAGTACTTC
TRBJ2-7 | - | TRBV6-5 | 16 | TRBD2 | CASSSKRGRGPYEQYF | TGTGCCAGCAGTTCCAAGCGGGGGCGGGGTCCCTACGAGCAGTACTTC
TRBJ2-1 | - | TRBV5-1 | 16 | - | CASSPRPREIDNEQFF | TGCGCCAGCAGCCCCCGCCCCCGGGAAATTGACAATGAGCAGTTCTTC
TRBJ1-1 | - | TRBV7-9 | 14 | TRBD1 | CASSSGTGGAGAFF | TGTGCCAGCAGCTCCGGGACAGGGGGCGCCGGAGCTTTCTTT
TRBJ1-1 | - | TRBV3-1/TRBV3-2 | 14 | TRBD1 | CASSQGDRGLEAFF | TGTGCCAGCAGCCAAGGGGACAGGGGACTTGAAGCTTTCTTT
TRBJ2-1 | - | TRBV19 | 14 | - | CASSIDRDLDEQFF | TGTGCCAGTAGTATAGACAGGGATTTGGATGAGCAGTTCTTC
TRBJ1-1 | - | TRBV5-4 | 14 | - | CASSFGLYFTEAFF | TGTGCCAGCAGCTTCGGACTGTATTTCACTGAAGCTTTCTTT
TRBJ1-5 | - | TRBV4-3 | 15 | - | CASSQDPRVRWPQHF | TGCGCCAGCAGCCAAGATCCCCGGGTAAGGTGGCCCCAGCATTTT
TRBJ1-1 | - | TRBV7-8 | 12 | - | CASSHQGTEAFF | TGTGCCAGCAGCCACCAGGGCACTGAAGCTTTCTTT
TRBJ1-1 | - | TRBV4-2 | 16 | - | CASSQAGGGVGTEAFF | TGTGCCAGCAGCCAAGCGGGGGGCGGGGTAGGAACTGAAGCTTTCTTT
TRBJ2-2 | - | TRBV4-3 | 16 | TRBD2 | CASSQGLAGGIGELFF | TGCGCCAGCAGCCAGGGACTAGCGGGGGGGATCGGGGAGCTGTTTTTT
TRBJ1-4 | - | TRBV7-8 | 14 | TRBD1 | CASSQDRVGEKLFF | TGTGCCAGCAGCCAGGACAGGGTAGGCGAAAAACTGTTTTTT
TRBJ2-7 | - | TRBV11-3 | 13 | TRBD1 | CASSQGQAYEQYF | TGTGCCAGCAGCCAGGGACAGGCCTACGAGCAGTACTTC
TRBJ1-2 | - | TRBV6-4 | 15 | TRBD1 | CASSAGQGATYGYTF | TGTGCCAGCAGTGCCGGACAGGGGGCGACCTATGGCTACACCTTC
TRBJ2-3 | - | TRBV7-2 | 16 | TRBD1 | CASSLAGDSYTDTQYF | TGTGCCAGCAGCCTGGCCGGGGACAGTTACACAGATACGCAGTATTTT
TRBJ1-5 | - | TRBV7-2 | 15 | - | CASSPQYQSNQPQHF | TGTGCCAGCAGCCCCCAGTACCAGAGCAATCAGCCCCAGCATTTT
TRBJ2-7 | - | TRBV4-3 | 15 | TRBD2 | CASSQDPGGTYEQYF | TGCGCCAGCAGCCAGGATCCGGGGGGAACCTACGAGCAGTACTTC
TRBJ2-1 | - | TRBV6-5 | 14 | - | CASSYSTPHNEQFF | TGTGCCAGCAGTTACTCGACTCCCCACAATGAGCAGTTCTTC
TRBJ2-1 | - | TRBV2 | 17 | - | CASGRAGATSTLNEQFF | TGTGCCAGCGGGAGGGCGGGGGCCACCTCCACGCTTAATGAGCAGTTCTTC
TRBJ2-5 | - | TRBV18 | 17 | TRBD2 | CASSPGTSGTLVETQYF | TGTGCCAGCTCACCTGGGACTAGCGGCACCCTCGTGGAGACCCAGTACTTC
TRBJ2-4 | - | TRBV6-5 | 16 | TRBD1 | CASSYSGWTGNNIQYF | TGTGCCAGCAGTTACTCGGGGTGGACAGGGAATAACATTCAGTACTTC
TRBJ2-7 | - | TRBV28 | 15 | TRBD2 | CASSGGLAGGYEQYF | TGTGCCAGCAGTGGGGGACTAGCGGGGGGTTACGAGCAGTACTTC
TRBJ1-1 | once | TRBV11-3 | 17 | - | CASSFASGDGESTEAFF | TGTGCCAGCAGCTTCGCAAGCGGGGATGGAGAAAGCACTGAAGCTTTCTTT
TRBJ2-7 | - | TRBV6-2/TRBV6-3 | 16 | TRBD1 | CASSYDGQVSSYEQYF | TGTGCCAGCAGTTACGACGGACAGGTGAGCTCCTACGAGCAGTACTTC
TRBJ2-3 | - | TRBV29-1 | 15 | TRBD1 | CSVEGGQGSTDTQYF | TGCAGCGTTGAAGGCGGACAGGGAAGCACAGATACGCAGTATTTT
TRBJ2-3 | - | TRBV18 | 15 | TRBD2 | CASSGLAGVTDTQYF | TGTGCCAGCTCAGGACTAGCGGGGGTCACAGATACGCAGTATTTT
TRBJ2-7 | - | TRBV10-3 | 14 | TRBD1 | CAIEPGQGSYEQYF | TGTGCCATCGAACCGGGACAGGGGTCCTACGAGCAGTACTTC